The 8 T cell receptor beta chains below come from one sample, sequenced in a study of blood T cells in healthy people across ages. Using a J-beta primer mix together with a sample-barcoded 5' primer, a second PCR was run for roughly 6 to 11 cycles. TCRdb recomputed calls from the 5' RACE reads with MiXCR, one row per CDR3 protein. In the table there are fewer than 800,000 distinct CDR3 sequences, 20% to 25% of which are singletons. Sequences were obtained from blood. Receptors were obtained from a man between 65 and 79 years old in good health.

This chain links TRBV3-1 with TRBJ1-1; the D is unclear. CDR1 is LGHDT and CDR2 is YNNKEL in the germline V gene (reference sequence). The length of the CDR3 is 12 residues. V was clipped by 5 bases and J by 0 bases, with 4 bases between them. The CDR3 loop is CASSNVNTEAFF. The CDR3 nucleotides read TGTGCCAGCAGCAACGTGAACACTGAAGCTTTCTTT.

CDR3 coding DNA: TGTGCCACCAGTGATCCTTCTCGAGGGGCCGGTGAAGCTTTCTTT. This encodes CATSDPSRGAGEAFF. The rearrangement joins TRBV24-1 to TRBJ1-1, with D perhaps TRBD1 (5 bases). CDR1 and CDR2 from the germline V gene are KGHDR and SFDVKD. The CDR3 consists of 15 residues. V lost 3 bases and J 7 bases, leaving 17 bases between the germline ends.

This clonotype was recorded at least ten times. V and J are TRBV11-2 and TRBJ2-1, with unresolved D. The V and J ends lost 2 bases and 2 bases respectively, with 7 bases between them. The CDR3 extends over 14 amino acids. CDR1 is SGHAT, CDR2 FQNNGV, per germline. For the CDR3, the DNA is TGTGCCAGCAGCTTAAGCTCAGCCTACAATGAGCAGTTCTTC. It translates to CASSLSSAYNEQFF.

V gene TRBV5-1 combines with J gene TRBJ1-1, with D perhaps TRBD1 (6 bases). In germline, CDR1 is SGHRS, CDR2 YFSETQ. The CDR3 runs 15 residues. V was cut by 4 bases and J by 5 bases, with 18 bases left in between. The CDR3: CASSHIGGKGTEAFF. The CDR3 DNA follows: TGCGCCAGCAGCCATATAGGGGGGAAGGGGACTGAAGCTTTCTTT. The full variable domain, with the rest looked up from reference TRBV5-1 and TRBJ1-1, is KAGVTQTPRYLIKTRGQQVTLSCSPISGHRSVSWYQQTPGQGLQFLFEYFSETQRNKGNFPGRFSGRQFSNSRSEMNVSTLELGDSALYLCASSHIGGKGTEAFFGQGTRLTVV.

This clonotype was seen a few times. The chain is built from TRBV6-5 and TRBJ2-5; 8 nucleotides match TRBD1. Germline-derived CDR1 and CDR2 are MNHEY and SVGAGI. The CDR3 has 15 residues. Losses at the gene ends were 2 bases for V and 3 bases for J; bases not matched to a gene: 5. The CDR3 loop reads CASSYGGTGKETQYF. CDR3 sequence (DNA): TGTGCCAGCAGTTACGGGGGGACAGGAAAAGAGACCCAGTACTTC.

This clonotype was picked up many times. This chain uses TRBV4-1 with TRBJ2-1; TRBD2 matches 8 bases. Germline V gives CDR1 MGHRA, CDR2 YSYEKL. The CDR3 loop spans 16 amino acids. V gave up 0 bases and J gave up 3 bases; unmatched junction bases: 4. Written as DNA, the CDR3 is TGCGCCAGCAGCCAAGAACTAGCGGTCATCTACAATGAGCAGTTCTTC. Its translation: CASSQELAVIYNEQFF.

This clonotype was observed many times. This rearrangement joins TRBV12-3 or TRBV12-4 to TRBJ2-5, with 10 bases matching TRBD1. The CDR3 is 15 amino acids. The junction had 5 bases not matched to a gene; V was cut back by 3 bases and J by 4 bases. CDR3 DNA: TGTGCCAGCAGTTTGAGACAGGGGGCCCGAGAGACCCAGTACTTC. This codes for CASSLRQGARETQYF.

There are a few counts of this clonotype. This sequence joins TRBV6-5 and TRBJ2-7; TRBD1 is a possible D gene (6 bases). The V end lost 0 bases, the J end lost 2 bases, and 11 bases lay between the germline ends. Germline V CDR1 and CDR2: MNHEY, SVGAGI. The CDR3 length is 15 residues. Here the CDR3 reads CASSYSWQGTYEQYF. DNA for the CDR3: TGTGCCAGCAGTTACTCGTGGCAGGGGACCTACGAGCAGTACTTC.